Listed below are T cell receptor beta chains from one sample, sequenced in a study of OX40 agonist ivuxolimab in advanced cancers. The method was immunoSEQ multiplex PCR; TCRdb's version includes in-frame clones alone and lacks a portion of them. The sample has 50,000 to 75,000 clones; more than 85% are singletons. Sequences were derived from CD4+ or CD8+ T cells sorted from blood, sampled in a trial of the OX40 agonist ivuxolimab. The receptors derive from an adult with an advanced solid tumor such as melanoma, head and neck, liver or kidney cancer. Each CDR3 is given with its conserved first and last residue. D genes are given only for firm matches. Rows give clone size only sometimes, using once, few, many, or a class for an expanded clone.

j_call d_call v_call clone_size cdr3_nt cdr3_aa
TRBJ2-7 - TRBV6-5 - TGTGCCAGCAGTTACGGGGGATTGGATTCCTACGAGCAGTACTTC CASSYGGLDSYEQYF
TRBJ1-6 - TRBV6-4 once TGTGCCAGCAGCGCTACAGGGACCAGCTCACCCCTCCACTTT CASSATGTSSPLHF
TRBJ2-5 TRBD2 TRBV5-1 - TGCGCCAGCAGCTTAAAGCGGGGGGGCCGGGAGACCCAGTACTTC CASSLKRGGRETQYF
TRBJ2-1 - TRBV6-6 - TGTGCCAGCAGTCTGGTGGGGGGCTCCTACAATGAGCAGTTCTTC CASSLVGGSYNEQFF
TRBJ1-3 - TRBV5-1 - TGCGCCAGCAGCTTGTTCCTGGGTTCCGGGACGGCTGGAAACACCATATATTTT CASSLFLGSGTAGNTIYF
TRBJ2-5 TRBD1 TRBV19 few TGTGCCAGTAGTGAGCAACAGGGGGCTCGGGAGACCCAGTACTTC CASSEQQGARETQYF
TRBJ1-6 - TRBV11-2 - TGTGCCAGCAGCTTTACTACAGGGAGTAATTCACCCCTCCACTTT CASSFTTGSNSPLHF
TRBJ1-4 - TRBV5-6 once TGTGCCAGCAGCTCTGGTTGGGCCAGGGACGCTTTTAATGAAAAACTGTTTTTT CASSSGWARDAFNEKLFF
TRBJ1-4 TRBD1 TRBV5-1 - TGCGCCAGCAGCCCGTGGACAGGGGCGTCAGAAAAACTGTTTTTT CASSPWTGASEKLFF
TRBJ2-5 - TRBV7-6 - TGTGCCAGCAGTCAGGGTTCGATGAGGGAAGAGACCCAGTACTTC CASSQGSMREETQYF
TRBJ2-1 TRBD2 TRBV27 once TGTGCCAGTATAGTACTAGCGGGGGCGTCAAATGAGCAGTTCTTC CASIVLAGASNEQFF
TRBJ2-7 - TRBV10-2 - TGCGCCAGCAGTGAGTCCCGACATTCCTACGAGCAGTACTTC CASSESRHSYEQYF
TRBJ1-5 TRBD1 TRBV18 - TGTGCCAGCTCAATTCTACCGGGACAGGGGGATCAGCCCCAGCATTTT CASSILPGQGDQPQHF
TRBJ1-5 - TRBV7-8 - TGTGCCAGCAGCTCAGGGGAACGGCCCCAGCATTTT CASSSGERPQHF
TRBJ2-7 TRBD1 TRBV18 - TGTGCCAGCTCACCCTCTTACGGGACAGGGGAGTCCTACGAGCAGTACTTC CASSPSYGTGESYEQYF
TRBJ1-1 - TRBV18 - TGTGCCAGCTCACCACGGCGGGAGAACACTGAAGCTTTCTTT CASSPRRENTEAFF
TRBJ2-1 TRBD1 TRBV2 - TGTGCCAGCAGCCTTCTGCAGGGGGCCTACAATGAGCAGTTCTTC CASSLLQGAYNEQFF
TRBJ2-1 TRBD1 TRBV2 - TGTGCCAGCAGGACAGGGGGCAATGAGCAGTTCTTC CASRTGGNEQFF
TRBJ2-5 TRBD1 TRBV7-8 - TGTGCCAGCAGCCGCCGTCCCGGACAGGGGGCGGGAGAGACCCAGTACTTC CASSRRPGQGAGETQYF
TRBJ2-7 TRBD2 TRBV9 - TGTGCCAGCAGCGTAGGAGGTAGCGGGGGGGCATACGAGCAGTACTTC CASSVGGSGGAYEQYF
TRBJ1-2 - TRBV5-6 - TGTGCCAGCAGCTTGATCGGGGAAGGGTACTATGGCTACACCTTC CASSLIGEGYYGYTF
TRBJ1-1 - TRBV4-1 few TGCGCCAGCAGCCAACCTTGGTCGGTGAACACTGAAGCTTTCTTT CASSQPWSVNTEAFF
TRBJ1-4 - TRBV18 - TGTGCCAGCTCACCCCTAACGGGGAGAGATAATGAAAAACTGTTTTTT CASSPLTGRDNEKLFF
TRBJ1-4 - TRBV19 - TGTGCCAGTACCAAACCCTCGGCACCGAATGAAAAACTGTTTTTT CASTKPSAPNEKLFF
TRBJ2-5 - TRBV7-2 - TGTGCCAGCAGCTTAGTAAACCCTGAGGAGACCCAGTACTTC CASSLVNPEETQYF
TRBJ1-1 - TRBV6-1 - TGCCGAACCACCAGGTACCAGAACACTGAAGCTTTCTTT CRTTRYQNTEAFF
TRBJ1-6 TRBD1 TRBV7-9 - TGTGCCAGCAGCCCCTGGGACAGGGGAAATGTTGGCACCCTCCACTTT CASSPWDRGNVGTLHF
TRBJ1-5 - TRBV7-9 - TGTGCCAGCAGCCCCGGTGGCGGGACATTAACTCAGCCCCAGCATTTT CASSPGGGTLTQPQHF
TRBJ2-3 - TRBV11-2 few TGTGCCAGCAGCTCAGCTAAGGGCAAAAACAGGTACTTGACGCAGTATTTT CASSSAKGKNRYLTQYF
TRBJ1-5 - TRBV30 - TGTGCCTGGAGCGGACAGAACAATCAGCCCCAGCATTTT CAWSGQNNQPQHF
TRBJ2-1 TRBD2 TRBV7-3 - TGTGCCAGCAGCCCCCAAATGAATCTACGAGCGGGGGGGTCGTACAATGAGCAGTTCTTC CASSPQMNLRAGGSYNEQFF
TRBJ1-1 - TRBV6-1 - TGTGCCAGCAGTGAACTGTGGGGGGAACTCCCATCCGGAGCTTTCTTT CASSELWGELPSGAFF